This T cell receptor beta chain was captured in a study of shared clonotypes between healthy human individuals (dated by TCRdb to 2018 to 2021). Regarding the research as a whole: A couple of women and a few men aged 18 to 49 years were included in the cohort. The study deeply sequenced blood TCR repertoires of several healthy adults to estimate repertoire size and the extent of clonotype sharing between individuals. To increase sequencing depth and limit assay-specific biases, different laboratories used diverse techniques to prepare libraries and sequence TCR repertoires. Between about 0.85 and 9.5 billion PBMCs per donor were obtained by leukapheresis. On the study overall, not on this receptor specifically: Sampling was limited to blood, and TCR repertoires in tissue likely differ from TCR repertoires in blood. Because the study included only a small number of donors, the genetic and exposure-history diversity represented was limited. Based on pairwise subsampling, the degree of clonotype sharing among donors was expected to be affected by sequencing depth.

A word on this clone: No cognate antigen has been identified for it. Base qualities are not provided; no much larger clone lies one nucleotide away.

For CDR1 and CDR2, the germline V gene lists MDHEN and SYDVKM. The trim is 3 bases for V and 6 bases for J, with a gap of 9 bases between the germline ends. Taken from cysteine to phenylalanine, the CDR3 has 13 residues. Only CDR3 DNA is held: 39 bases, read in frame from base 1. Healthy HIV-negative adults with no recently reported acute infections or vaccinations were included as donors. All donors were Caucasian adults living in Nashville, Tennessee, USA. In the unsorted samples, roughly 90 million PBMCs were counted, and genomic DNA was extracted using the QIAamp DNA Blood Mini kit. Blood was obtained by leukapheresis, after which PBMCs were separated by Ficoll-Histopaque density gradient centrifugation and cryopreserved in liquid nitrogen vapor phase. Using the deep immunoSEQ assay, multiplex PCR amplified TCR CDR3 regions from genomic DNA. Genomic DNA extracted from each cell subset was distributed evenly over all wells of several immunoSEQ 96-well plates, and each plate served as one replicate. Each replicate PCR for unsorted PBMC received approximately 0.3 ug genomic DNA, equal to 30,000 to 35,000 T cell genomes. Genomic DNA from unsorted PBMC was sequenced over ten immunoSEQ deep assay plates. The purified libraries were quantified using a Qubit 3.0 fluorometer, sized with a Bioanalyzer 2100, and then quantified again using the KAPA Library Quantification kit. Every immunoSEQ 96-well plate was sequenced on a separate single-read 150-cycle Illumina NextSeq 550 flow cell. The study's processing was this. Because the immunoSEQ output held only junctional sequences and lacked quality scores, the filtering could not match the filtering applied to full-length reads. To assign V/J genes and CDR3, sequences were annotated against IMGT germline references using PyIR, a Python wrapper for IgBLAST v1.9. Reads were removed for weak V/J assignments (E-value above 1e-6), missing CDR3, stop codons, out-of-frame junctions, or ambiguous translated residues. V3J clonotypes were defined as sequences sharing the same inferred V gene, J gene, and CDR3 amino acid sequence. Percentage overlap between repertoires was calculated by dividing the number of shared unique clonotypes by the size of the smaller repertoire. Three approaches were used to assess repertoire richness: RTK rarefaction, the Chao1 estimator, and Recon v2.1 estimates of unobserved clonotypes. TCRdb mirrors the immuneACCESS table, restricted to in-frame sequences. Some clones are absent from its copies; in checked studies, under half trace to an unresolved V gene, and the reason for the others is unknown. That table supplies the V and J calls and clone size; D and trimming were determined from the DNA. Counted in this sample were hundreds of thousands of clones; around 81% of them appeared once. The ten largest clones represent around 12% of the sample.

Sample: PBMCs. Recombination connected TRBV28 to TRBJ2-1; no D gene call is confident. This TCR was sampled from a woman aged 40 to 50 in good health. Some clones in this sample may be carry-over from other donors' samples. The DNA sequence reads TGTGCCAGCAGTTTGGTAGAACTCAATGAGCAGTTCTTC. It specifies CASSLVELNEQFF.